This T cell receptor (beta chain) originates from a study of cytomegalovirus exposure and HLA in healthy donors (dated by TCRdb to 2016 to 2017). At the level of the whole study: According to an earlier analysis of 550 to 750 of the donors, roughly 180 million T cells yielded 120 million or so unique TCR beta sequences and 276 Gb of sequence data. Approximately 330 gigabases of sequencing data and approximately 92 million unique TCR sequences made up an early release that covered 640 HLA-typed donors. Among the roughly 390 genotyped donors, approximately 76% belonged to the genetic ancestry cluster associated with self-reported Caucasian donors. The study aimed to test whether signatures of past pathogen exposure could be identified by cataloging public T cell receptors. The study profiled the T cell repertoires of some 610 subjects by immunosequencing and related them to cytomegalovirus serostatus. Besides the first cohort of roughly 660 subjects, a separate validation cohort made up of 95 to 150 different subjects was used. To predict cytomegalovirus infection status, the study combined high-throughput TCR immunosequencing, statistical association of individual TCRs with disease status, and machine learning. A later analysis re-analyzed previously published TCR beta repertoires from 660 or so donors and added high-resolution HLA genotyping to study TCR occurrence patterns. The later analysis used no new phenotypic data to find candidate immune exposures, relying instead on TCR beta sequences and their occurrence across donors. To decide whether each TCR beta V gene segment behaved as functional or pseudogenic, an earlier analysis of nearly 600 of the donors relied on high-throughput TCR beta sequencing. Donor age, sex, ethnicity and CMV serostatus were compiled alongside the repertoire data. A later genetic analysis took genome-wide SNP genotypes for about 55% of the 666 donors and used that subset as a discovery cohort. All discovery cohort repertoires had been generated using a single sequencing platform. HLA typing included class I and class II loci at four-digit resolution. The number of typed donors differed by locus: roughly 629-640 for A, B, C, DRB1 and DQB1; 500 to 550 for DQA1; around 610 for DPA1; and approximately 450 for DPB1. Four or five DR-DQ haplotypes were handled as single units for association and clustering, since linkage in the cohort was strong. Across some 400 genotyped donors of the cohort, an average of about 200,000 unique TCR beta nucleotide sequences per donor were sequenced, and roughly 20% of those sequences were non-productive. The paper's findings and limits, for the study overall: In both the original and validation cohorts, the classifier was reported to diagnose cytomegalovirus status with high specificity and sensitivity. According to the authors, the approach could potentially be generalized to other disease states and immunological phenotypes. In an earlier analysis of fewer than 750 of the donors, most TCR beta V segments were observed in productive rearrangements about 90% or about 30% of the time, broadly matching IMGT annotations. Compared with equally common non-associated chains, HLA-associated TCR beta chains in a later analysis were more clonally expanded and had lower generation probabilities. The presence/absence analyses assumed that sequencing depth was roughly uniform across donors, and that assumption may not be true. Because the 87-base-pair reads could not distinguish some IMGT-functional V segments, including TRBV6-2 and TRBV6-3, those segments were excluded. In vitro tests confirmed that a few of the cytomegalovirus-associated TCR beta chains recognize cytomegalovirus antigens. When HLA alleles, especially DR and DQ, strongly co-occurred, attributing TCR associations to individual alleles was difficult. In a later genetic analysis, a missense DCLRE1C variant was associated with V-gene and J-gene trimming of TCR beta chains, and the association was replicated in an independent cohort. Most TCR sequences were observed very rarely across donors, whereas some public TCRs were present in many individuals. A later genetic analysis reported fewer N-insertions in productive TCRs among donors in an Asian-associated ancestry cluster than the roughly 700-donor mean. A later analysis reported that several top co-occurrence clusters appeared linked to parvovirus B19, influenza, CMV and Epstein-Barr virus. A total of around 150 TCR beta chains were listed by the study as associated with cytomegalovirus. Only TCR beta chains were sequenced in this cohort, and the absence of alpha or paired-chain data limited detectable features. Because counts were too low, some 17 rarely observed V segments, including chromosome 9 orphons, were left out of the earlier analysis of several hundred of the donors. According to a later analysis, most CMV-associated TCR beta chains appeared to be HLA-restricted, and the HLA associations seemed to be driven largely by CMV exposure. A cluster of highly shared sequence variants was judged likely to be a technical artifact of the sequencing pipeline. Linkage disequilibrium might explain the correlated functional status among segregating V segments, but an unknown experimental factor could not be ruled out. A further reported finding was that TCR beta sequences accurately predicted the HLA-A and HLA-B alleles for most subjects in the first cohort. Because HLA typing was missing for some donors at each locus, association tests included only the typed subset. CMV serostatus was the only immune exposure information available for the cohort. According to a later analysis, TCR association rates differed among HLA loci, with DRB1 alleles showing the most associated TCRs and HLA-C alleles showing the fewest. Specific HLA alleles were associated with 15,000 to 20,000 TCR beta sequences at a false discovery rate of 0.05 in a later analysis.

V is clipped by 0 bases and J by 5 bases, and the sequence between their germline boundaries is 11 bases long. There are 14 amino acids in the CDR3, from cysteine to phenylalanine inclusive. The DNA shown is the 42-base CDR3, in frame from base 1. CDR1 and CDR2, per the germline V gene (reference sequence), are SGHNT and YYREEE. As for this clone: The clone's antigen remains unknown. Base qualities are missing; no much larger clone stands one base away.

The method was the immunoSEQ multiplex PCR assay. For the multiplex PCR, a mixture combining 60 forward primers for TCR Vbeta segments and 13 reverse primers for TCR Jbeta segments was used. The CDR3 region of rearranged TCR beta genes was amplified from genomic DNA by a multiplex PCR assay. The amplified TCR beta libraries were sequenced on the Illumina HiSeq System as 87-base-pair reads. The authors' analysis ran thus. In a later analysis, tens of millions of unique TCR beta chains were counted across the roughly 610 repertoires, and roughly 10 million of these chains were shared by at least two donors. A nearest-neighbor algorithm error-corrected the raw reads and collapsed the reads into unique sequences, merging closely related sequences to remove PCR and sequencing errors. To assign V, D and J gene segments, CDR3 sequences were aligned to IMGT reference sequences. For a sequence to be retained, a match of at least six nucleotides was required to both a V gene segment and a J gene segment. A rearrangement was called productive if the CDR3 had no stop codons and remained in frame with V and J, and every other rearrangement was called non-productive. Following IMGT convention, CDR3 was defined as the stretch from the second conserved V-encoded cysteine to the conserved J-encoded phenylalanine. In an earlier analysis of approximately 500 of the donors, sequences lacking an unambiguous match to a single V gene segment were excluded. In an earlier analysis of 450 to 700 of the donors, V segments were called functional above 56.7% productive rearrangements and were called segregating when the between-donor standard deviation exceeded 5%. To diagnose cytomegalovirus status from the catalog of TCR beta chain sequences, a statistical classification framework was built. A later analysis assigned V and J genes by comparing TCR nucleotide sequences with IMGT/GENE-DB human TR gene sequences. The TCRdist pipeline was used in a later analysis to assign CDR3 sequences and most-parsimonious VDJ recombination scenarios. A later analysis defined each TCR beta chain by its CDR3 amino acid sequence plus V-gene family, and excluded reads lacking a unique V-gene family. In a later analysis, fewer than 650 highly shared, low-generation-probability nucleotide sequences were removed to address suspected cross-contamination and a sequencing artifact. In a later analysis, a clonal expansion index was calculated for each public chain from normalized within-repertoire ranks of inferred template counts. Generation probabilities in a later analysis came from a VDJ recombination model fitted to out-of-frame rearrangements, and those results were checked against IGoR. In a later analysis, hypergeometric tests were used to score TCR-TCR, TCR-HLA and TCR-CMV co-occurrence, with a repertoire-size bias correction applied to TCR pairs. In a later analysis, false discovery rates were estimated by permuting HLA or CMV assignments 20 times. In a later analysis, co-occurring TCRs were grouped with DBSCAN, and TCRdist sequence similarity was added when clustering was performed within HLA-allele-positive subsets. For co-occurrence clustering, repertoires with fewer than 30,000 or more than 120,000 public chains were excluded, along with five repertoires with anomalous nucleotide sharing. Sourced from immuneACCESS, this table was stored by TCRdb with only in-frame sequences that have V and J called. A share of the clones is absent; for the studies checked, an unresolved V gene accounts for under half, and the remainder has no known explanation. That table furnishes V, J and clone size, whereas the DNA furnished D and trimming. The sample data list 100,000 to 150,000 clones, and more than 65% of these were observed just once. The ten top clones hold approximately 4% of the sample.

The cohort comprised hundreds of healthy bone marrow donors. Cohort members were all nominally healthy when sampled, although unrecorded immune exposures were likely present. The donor tested CMV seropositive and was one of the 289 seropositive cohort members. Each donor provided a peripheral blood sample, and peripheral blood mononuclear cells were used for TCR beta sequencing. The Qiagen DNeasy Blood Extraction Kit was used to extract genomic DNA from the blood cell samples. Recombination joined TRBV5-4 with TRBJ1-2, with TRBD1 perhaps the D gene, on 5 matching bases. This receptor was identified in a young man in good health and CMV-seropositive. Sequencing was done on a sample of PBMCs. The DNA reads TGTGCCAGCAGCTTGGTAGGGGCCGGGTATGGCTACACCTTC. It translates to CASSLVGAGYGYTF.